This is a list of T cell receptor beta chains from one sample in a study of blood T cell repertoires in COVID-19. The table came from immunoSEQ multiplex PCR; TCRdb's copy has only in-frame clones and leaves some out. The sample comprises about 140,000 clones, approximately 80% of which are singletons, and roughly 2% rests with the top ten. Sequencing input: peripheral blood. These receptors were collected from a woman between 55 and 75 years old with acute or convalescent COVID-19. Both conserved end residues are part of each CDR3. The D gene is left open where the match is weak. Clone size is stated in some rows and not others, as once, few, many or a class when expanded.

length: 15; D: -; V: TRBV24-1; size: -; J: TRBJ2-1; DNA: TGTGCCACCAGTTCCAGTCGCCGTGTTCACAATGAGCAGTTCTTC; CDR3: CATSSSRRVHNEQFF
length: 15; D: -; V: TRBV10-3; size: -; J: TRBJ2-2; DNA: TGTGCCATCAGTGAGAGCGGGCAGAACACCGGGGAGCTGTTTTTT; CDR3: CAISESGQNTGELFF
length: 15; D: TRBD1; V: TRBV11-2; size: -; J: TRBJ1-1; DNA: TGTGCCAGCAGCCCGACAGGGGCTAGGAACACTGAAGCTTTCTTT; CDR3: CASSPTGARNTEAFF
length: 15; D: TRBD1; V: TRBV3-1/TRBV3-2; size: few; J: TRBJ1-6; DNA: TGTGCCAGCAGCCAAGACAGGGGGCGTAATTCACCCCTCCACTTT; CDR3: CASSQDRGRNSPLHF
length: 17; D: TRBD2; V: TRBV5-6; size: few; J: TRBJ2-2; DNA: TGTGCCAGCAGCTGGGGACTAGCGGGAGGGCACACCGGGGAGCTGTTTTTT; CDR3: CASSWGLAGGHTGELFF
length: 16; D: -; V: TRBV15; size: -; J: TRBJ1-1; DNA: TGTGCCACCAGCAGAGATACTTCGCGGGGGAGAACTGAAGCTTTCTTT; CDR3: CATSRDTSRGRTEAFF
length: 14; D: -; V: TRBV6-6; size: -; J: TRBJ1-2; DNA: TGTGCCAGCAAAGAAGGAGCGGGGGGGTATCACTACACCTTC; CDR3: CASKEGAGGYHYTF
length: 15; D: TRBD1; V: TRBV9; size: -; J: TRBJ2-2; DNA: TGTGCCAGCAGCGTAGGGGACAGGGTCACCGGGGAGCTGTTTTTT; CDR3: CASSVGDRVTGELFF
length: 14; D: -; V: TRBV19; size: -; J: TRBJ2-5; DNA: TGTGCCAGTACGCGCACTCTTGAGGGAGAGACCCAGTACTTC; CDR3: CASTRTLEGETQYF
length: 15; D: -; V: TRBV24-1; size: -; J: TRBJ1-4; DNA: TGTGCCACCAGTGACCCCGGGAGCAGTGCAGAAAAACTGTTTTTT; CDR3: CATSDPGSSAEKLFF
length: 10; D: TRBD2; V: TRBV19; size: few; J: TRBJ2-1; DNA: TGTGCCAGCGGGAGGAATGAGCAGTTCTTC; CDR3: CASGRNEQFF
length: 14; D: TRBD1; V: TRBV5-1; size: -; J: TRBJ2-7; DNA: TGCGCCAGCAGCTTTGACAGGGATACCTACGAGCAGTACTTC; CDR3: CASSFDRDTYEQYF
length: 16; D: TRBD2; V: TRBV5-4; size: -; J: TRBJ2-7; DNA: TGTGCCAGCAGCTGGGGTACCAGCGGGAGCAACTACGAGCAGTACTTC; CDR3: CASSWGTSGSNYEQYF
length: 12; D: -; V: TRBV27; size: -; J: TRBJ1-5; DNA: TGTGCCAAGAGGGCAGCTCATCAGCCCCAGCATTTT; CDR3: CAKRAAHQPQHF
length: 15; D: TRBD1; V: TRBV19; size: -; J: TRBJ1-1; DNA: TGTGCCAGTAGCCGTCGGACAGGGGAGTACACTGAAGCTTTCTTT; CDR3: CASSRRTGEYTEAFF
length: 11; D: TRBD1; V: TRBV10-3; size: -; J: TRBJ2-1; DNA: TGTGCCATCAGTGTACAGGGGAGAGGGTTCTTC; CDR3: CAISVQGRGFF
length: 17; D: TRBD2; V: TRBV11-2; size: -; J: TRBJ2-1; DNA: TGTGCCAGCAGCTCAGCATGGGGACTAGCGGGAGCTAATGAGCAGTTCTTC; CDR3: CASSSAWGLAGANEQFF
length: 14; D: -; V: TRBV15; size: -; J: TRBJ2-2; DNA: TGTGCCACCAGGCGGGACAGGAACACCGGGGAGCTGTTTTTT; CDR3: CATRRDRNTGELFF
length: 14; D: TRBD2; V: TRBV28; size: -; J: TRBJ2-7; DNA: TGTGCCAGCAGCCCGGCCGGGGGGAACTACGAGCAGTACTTC; CDR3: CASSPAGGNYEQYF
length: 14; D: -; V: TRBV6-5; size: -; J: TRBJ2-1; DNA: TGTGCCAGCAGATTCTCCGGGAGATACAATGAGCAGTTCTTC; CDR3: CASRFSGRYNEQFF
length: 15; D: TRBD2; V: TRBV6-5; size: -; J: TRBJ2-3; DNA: TGTGCCAGCAGCTCCCGGGACTATATCGCAGATACGCAGTATTTT; CDR3: CASSSRDYIADTQYF
length: 18; D: -; V: TRBV30; size: -; J: TRBJ2-3; DNA: TGTGCCTGGACCGGGACAGGGGCTAGCGGGACGGGAACAGATACGCAGTATTTT; CDR3: CAWTGTGASGTGTDTQYF
length: 16; D: -; V: TRBV7-9; size: few; J: TRBJ1-1; DNA: TGTGCCAGCAGCTTCATAGGCCGGGCCAGGGACACTGAAGCTTTCTTT; CDR3: CASSFIGRARDTEAFF
length: 15; D: -; V: TRBV24-1; size: few; J: TRBJ1-5; DNA: TGTGCCACCAGTGATTCCGGGGGTTGGGATCAGCCCCAGCATTTT; CDR3: CATSDSGGWDQPQHF
length: 14; D: TRBD2; V: TRBV10-3; size: -; J: TRBJ2-3; DNA: TGTGCCATCAACCTCAGCGGGAGTACAGATACGCAGTATTTT; CDR3: CAINLSGSTDTQYF
length: 15; D: TRBD2; V: TRBV5-8; size: -; J: TRBJ2-2; DNA: TGTGCCAGCAGCCCTACTAGCGGATACACCGGGGAGCTGTTTTTT; CDR3: CASSPTSGYTGELFF
length: 12; D: -; V: TRBV12-3/TRBV12-4; size: few; J: TRBJ1-1; DNA: TGTGCCATCCTAGGACAGAACACTGAAGCTTTCTTT; CDR3: CAILGQNTEAFF
length: 15; D: -; V: TRBV9; size: -; J: TRBJ1-2; DNA: TGTGCCAGCAGCGTAGCTGGGACAACGAACTATGGCTACACCTTC; CDR3: CASSVAGTTNYGYTF
length: 13; D: -; V: TRBV7-6; size: once; J: TRBJ2-5; DNA: TGTGCCAGCAGCCCCAAGCGGGTAGAGACCCAGTACTTC; CDR3: CASSPKRVETQYF
length: 13; D: -; V: TRBV19; size: -; J: TRBJ2-7; DNA: TGTGCCAGTAGTTCGGAGACCCGCTTTAAGCTGTACTTC; CDR3: CASSSETRFKLYF
length: 14; D: -; V: TRBV6-6; size: few; J: TRBJ1-3; DNA: TGTGCCAGCAGTTACTCGCGCGGGGGAAACACCATATATTTT; CDR3: CASSYSRGGNTIYF
length: 11; D: -; V: TRBV30; size: once; J: TRBJ2-7; DNA: TGTGCCTGGCAGCGGGTGTACGAGCAGTACTTC; CDR3: CAWQRVYEQYF
length: 12; D: -; V: TRBV5-1; size: -; J: TRBJ2-3; DNA: TGCGCCAGCAGCTTCAGTGGAGATACGCAGTATTTT; CDR3: CASSFSGDTQYF
length: 16; D: TRBD2; V: TRBV3-1/TRBV3-2; size: -; J: TRBJ2-2; DNA: TGTGCCAGCAGCCCGTCAGCGGGAAGAAACACCGGGGAGCTGTTTTTT; CDR3: CASSPSAGRNTGELFF
length: 14; D: TRBD2; V: TRBV2; size: -; J: TRBJ2-7; DNA: TGTGCCAGCTCGCGGGGGATTAGCTCCTACGAGCAGTACTTC; CDR3: CASSRGISSYEQYF
length: 14; D: -; V: TRBV25-1; size: -; J: TRBJ1-3; DNA: TGTGCCAGCAGCCAAAGTCCCGTTACATCCACCATATATTTT; CDR3: CASSQSPVTSTIYF
length: 16; D: TRBD2; V: TRBV7-8; size: -; J: TRBJ2-2; DNA: TGTGCCAGCAGCCCCCGGGACTACCTGGACACCGGGGAGCTGTTTTTT; CDR3: CASSPRDYLDTGELFF
length: 16; D: TRBD2; V: TRBV11-1; size: -; J: TRBJ2-3; DNA: TGTGCCAGCAGCCGTCGAAAGGGGCTAGCGGGAGGGGAGCAGTATTTT; CDR3: CASSRRKGLAGGEQYF
length: 16; D: TRBD2; V: TRBV3-1/TRBV3-2; size: -; J: TRBJ2-2; DNA: TGTGCCAGCAGCCAGCGACTAGCGTCAAACACCGGGGAGCTGTTTTTT; CDR3: CASSQRLASNTGELFF